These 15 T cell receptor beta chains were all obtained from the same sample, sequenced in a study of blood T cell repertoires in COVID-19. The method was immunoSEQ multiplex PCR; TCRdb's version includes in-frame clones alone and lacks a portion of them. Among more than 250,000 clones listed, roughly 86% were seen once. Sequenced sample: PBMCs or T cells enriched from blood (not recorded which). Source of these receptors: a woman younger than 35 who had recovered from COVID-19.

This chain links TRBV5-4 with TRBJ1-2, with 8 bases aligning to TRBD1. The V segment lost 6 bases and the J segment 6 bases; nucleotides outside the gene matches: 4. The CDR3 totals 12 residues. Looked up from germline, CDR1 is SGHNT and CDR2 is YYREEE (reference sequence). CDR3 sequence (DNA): TGTGCCAGCACACAGGGGGACAATGGCTACACCTTC. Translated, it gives CASTQGDNGYTF.

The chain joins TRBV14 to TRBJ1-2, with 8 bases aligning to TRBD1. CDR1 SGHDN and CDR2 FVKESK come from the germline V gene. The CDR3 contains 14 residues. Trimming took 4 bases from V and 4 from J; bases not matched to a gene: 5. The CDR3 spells CASSRDRRGYGYTF. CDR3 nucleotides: TGTGCCAGCAGCCGGGACAGGAGAGGCTATGGCTACACCTTC.

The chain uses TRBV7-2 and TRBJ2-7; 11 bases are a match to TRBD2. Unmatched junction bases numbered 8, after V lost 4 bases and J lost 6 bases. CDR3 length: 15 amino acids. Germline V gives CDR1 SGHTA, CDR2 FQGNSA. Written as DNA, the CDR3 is TGTGCCAGCAGCTCCCTACTAGCGGGAGCCTCCGAGCAGTACTTC. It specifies CASSSLLAGASEQYF.

CDR3 protein: CASGSSGRAAGELFF. In DNA form, the CDR3 reads TGTGCCAGCGGGAGTAGCGGGAGGGCCGCCGGGGAGCTGTTTTTT. The chain combines TRBV28 with TRBJ2-2; 11 bases are a match to TRBD2. With 8 bases clipped from V and 6 bases from J, the junction kept 8 bases outside the gene matches. This CDR3 region has 15 residues. Germline V gives CDR1 MDHEN, CDR2 SYDVKM.

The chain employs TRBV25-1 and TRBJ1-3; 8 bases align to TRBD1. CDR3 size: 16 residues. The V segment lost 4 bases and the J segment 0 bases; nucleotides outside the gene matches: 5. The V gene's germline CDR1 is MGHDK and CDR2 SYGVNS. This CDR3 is CASSAGGQVSGNTIYF. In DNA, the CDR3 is TGTGCCAGCAGTGCAGGGGGACAGGTCTCTGGAAACACCATATATTTT.

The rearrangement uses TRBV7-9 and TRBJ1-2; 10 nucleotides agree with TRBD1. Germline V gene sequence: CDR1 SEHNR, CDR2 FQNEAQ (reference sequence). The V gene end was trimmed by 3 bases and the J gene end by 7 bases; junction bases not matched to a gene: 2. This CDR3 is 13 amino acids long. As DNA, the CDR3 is TGTGCCAGCAGCTTCGGGACAGGGGCTGGCTACACCTTC. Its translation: CASSFGTGAGYTF.

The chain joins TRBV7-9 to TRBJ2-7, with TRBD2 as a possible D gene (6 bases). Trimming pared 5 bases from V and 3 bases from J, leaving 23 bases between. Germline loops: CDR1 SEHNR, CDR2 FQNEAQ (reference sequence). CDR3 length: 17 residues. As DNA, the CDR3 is TGTGCCAGCAGCCGAACGGGGGACCTCTGGAAGGACTACGAGCAGTACTTC. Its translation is CASSRTGDLWKDYEQYF. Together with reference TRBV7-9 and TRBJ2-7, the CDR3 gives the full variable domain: DTGVSQNPRHKITKRGQNVTFRCDPISEHNRLYWYRQTLGQGPEFLTYFQNEAQLEKSRLLSDRFSAERPKGSFSTLEIQRTEQGDSAMYLCASSRTGDLWKDYEQYFGPGTRLTVT.

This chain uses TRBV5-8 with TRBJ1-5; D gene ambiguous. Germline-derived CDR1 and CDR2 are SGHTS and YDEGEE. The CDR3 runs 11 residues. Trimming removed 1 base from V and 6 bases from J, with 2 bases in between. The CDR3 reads CASSLRQPQHF. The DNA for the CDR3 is TGTGCCAGCAGCTTGCGTCAGCCCCAGCATTTT.

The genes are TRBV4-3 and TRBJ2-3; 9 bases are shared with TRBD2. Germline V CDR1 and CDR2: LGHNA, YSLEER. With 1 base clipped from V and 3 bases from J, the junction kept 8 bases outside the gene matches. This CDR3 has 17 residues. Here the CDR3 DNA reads TGCGCCAGCAGCCAAGGGGCCAGCGGGGGGCTAACAGATACGCAGTATTTT. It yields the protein CASSQGASGGLTDTQYF.

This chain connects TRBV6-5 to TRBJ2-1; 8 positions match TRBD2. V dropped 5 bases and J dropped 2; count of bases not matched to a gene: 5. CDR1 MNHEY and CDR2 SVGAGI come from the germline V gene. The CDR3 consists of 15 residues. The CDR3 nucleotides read TGTGCCAGCAGTCGTAGCGGGACACCCTACAATGAGCAGTTCTTC. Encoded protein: CASSRSGTPYNEQFF.

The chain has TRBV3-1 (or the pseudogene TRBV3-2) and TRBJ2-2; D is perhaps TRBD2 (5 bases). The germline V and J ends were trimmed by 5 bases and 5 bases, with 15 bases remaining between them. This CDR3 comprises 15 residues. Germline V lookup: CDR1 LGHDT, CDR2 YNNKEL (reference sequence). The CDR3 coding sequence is TGTGCCAGCAGCTTAAGGCTAGGGAGTACCGGGGAGCTGTTTTTT. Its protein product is CASSLRLGSTGELFF.

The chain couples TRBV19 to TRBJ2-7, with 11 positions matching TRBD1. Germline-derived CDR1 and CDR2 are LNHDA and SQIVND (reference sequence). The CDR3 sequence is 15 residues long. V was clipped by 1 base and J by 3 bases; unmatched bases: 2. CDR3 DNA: TGTGCCAGTAGTATAGGAGGGACAGGGGGCTACGAGCAGTACTTC. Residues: CASSIGGTGGYEQYF.

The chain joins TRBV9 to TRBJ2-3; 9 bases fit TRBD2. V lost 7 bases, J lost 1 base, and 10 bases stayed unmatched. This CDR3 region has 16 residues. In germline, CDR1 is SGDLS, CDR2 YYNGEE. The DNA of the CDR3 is TGTGCCAGCGCGACGGGGCGGGGGGGACGCACAGATACGCAGTATTTT. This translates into CASATGRGGRTDTQYF. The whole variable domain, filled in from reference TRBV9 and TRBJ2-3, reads DSGVTQTPKHLITATGQRVTLRCSPRSGDLSVYWYQQSLDQGLQFLIQYYNGEERAKGNILERFSAQQFPDLHSELNLSSLELGDSALYFCASATGRGGRTDTQYFGPGTRLTVL.

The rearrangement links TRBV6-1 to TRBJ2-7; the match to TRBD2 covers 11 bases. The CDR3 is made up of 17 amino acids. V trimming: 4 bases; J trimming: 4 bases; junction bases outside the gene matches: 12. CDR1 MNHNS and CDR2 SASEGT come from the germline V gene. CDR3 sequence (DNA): TGTGCCAGCAGTGCCCGTCGGACTAGCGGGCAGGGGTACGAGCAGTACTTC. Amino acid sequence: CASSARRTSGQGYEQYF.

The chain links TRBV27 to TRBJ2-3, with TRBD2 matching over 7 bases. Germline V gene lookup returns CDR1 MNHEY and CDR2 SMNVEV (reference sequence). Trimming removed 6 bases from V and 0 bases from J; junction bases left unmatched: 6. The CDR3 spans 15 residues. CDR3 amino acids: CASSPTSYSTDTQYF. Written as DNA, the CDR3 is TGTGCCAGCAGCCCGACTAGCTATAGCACAGATACGCAGTATTTT.